The rows below give T cell receptor beta chains drawn from one sample of a study of radiation and T cells in renal cell carcinoma. Profiling relied on immunoSEQ multiplex PCR, and the TCRdb table lists in-frame clones only, not all of them. The table has 120,000 or so clones, 81% seen once. Sequenced material: blood, taken from a patient whose treatment included radiotherapy and nephrectomy. The receptors here all came from a man aged 45-60 years with renal cell carcinoma. Each CDR3 is given with its conserved first and last residue. D genes are given only for firm matches. Size values are once, few and many counts, or a class for expanded clones, and some rows have none.

d_gene: -
v_gene: TRBV7-2
abundance: -
j_gene: TRBJ2-5
CDR3aa: CASSLTETQYF
CDR3nt: TGTGCCAGCAGCCTCACGGAGACCCAGTACTTC

d_gene: TRBD1
v_gene: TRBV6-5
abundance: -
j_gene: TRBJ1-5
CDR3aa: CASGGQGDQPQHF
CDR3nt: TGTGCCAGCGGCGGACAGGGAGATCAGCCCCAGCATTTT

d_gene: -
v_gene: TRBV5-6
abundance: -
j_gene: TRBJ1-6
CDR3aa: CASSPPQPGLYSPLHF
CDR3nt: TGTGCCAGCAGCCCACCCCAACCCGGTCTTTATTCACCCCTCCACTTT

d_gene: -
v_gene: TRBV10-3
abundance: -
j_gene: TRBJ1-1
CDR3aa: CAISDHPPGTEAFF
CDR3nt: TGTGCCATCAGTGATCATCCCCCGGGGACTGAAGCTTTCTTT

d_gene: TRBD2
v_gene: TRBV19
abundance: -
j_gene: TRBJ2-7
CDR3aa: CASSIAGDPYEQYF
CDR3nt: TGTGCCAGTAGTATTGCGGGGGATCCCTACGAGCAGTACTTC

d_gene: TRBD2
v_gene: TRBV7-2
abundance: -
j_gene: TRBJ2-7
CDR3aa: CASSPSWTSSEQYF
CDR3nt: TGTGCCAGCAGCCCATCGTGGACTAGCAGCGAGCAGTACTTC

d_gene: -
v_gene: TRBV7-9
abundance: -
j_gene: TRBJ2-1
CDR3aa: CASSTTSPRAYNEQFF
CDR3nt: TGTGCCAGCAGCACCACTAGCCCCAGAGCCTACAATGAGCAGTTCTTC

d_gene: -
v_gene: TRBV9
abundance: -
j_gene: TRBJ1-1
CDR3aa: CASSAQDGNTEAFF
CDR3nt: TGTGCCAGCAGCGCGCAAGACGGGAACACTGAAGCTTTCTTT

d_gene: -
v_gene: TRBV5-1
abundance: -
j_gene: TRBJ1-1
CDR3aa: CASSPNREAFF
CDR3nt: TGCGCCAGCAGCCCTAATCGTGAAGCTTTCTTT

d_gene: -
v_gene: TRBV5-1
abundance: -
j_gene: TRBJ2-1
CDR3aa: CASSIRGEANEQFF
CDR3nt: TGCGCCAGCAGTATCCGTGGGGAGGCCAATGAGCAGTTCTTC

d_gene: TRBD1
v_gene: TRBV7-3
abundance: -
j_gene: TRBJ2-2
CDR3aa: CASRGQGTGELFF
CDR3nt: TGTGCCAGCAGAGGACAGGGAACCGGGGAGCTGTTTTTT

d_gene: -
v_gene: TRBV7-9
abundance: -
j_gene: TRBJ1-1
CDR3aa: CASSPQGNTEAFF
CDR3nt: TGTGCCAGCAGTCCGCAGGGGAACACTGAAGCTTTCTTT

d_gene: -
v_gene: TRBV29-1
abundance: -
j_gene: TRBJ2-5
CDR3aa: CSVEGASETQYF
CDR3nt: TGCAGCGTTGAGGGGGCTTCGGAGACCCAGTACTTC

d_gene: -
v_gene: TRBV7-9
abundance: -
j_gene: TRBJ1-5
CDR3aa: CASSQAGRADQPQHF
CDR3nt: TGTGCCAGCAGCCAGGCGGGGCGGGCGGATCAGCCCCAGCATTTT

d_gene: -
v_gene: TRBV18
abundance: -
j_gene: TRBJ1-6
CDR3aa: CASSRGYDGNSPLHF
CDR3nt: TGTGCCAGCTCACGGGGATATGATGGTAATTCACCCCTCCACTTT

d_gene: -
v_gene: TRBV12-5
abundance: -
j_gene: TRBJ2-2
CDR3aa: CASGPDSYANTGELFF
CDR3nt: TGTGCTAGTGGTCCGGATTCCTATGCGAACACCGGGGAGCTGTTTTTT

d_gene: TRBD1
v_gene: TRBV11-3
abundance: -
j_gene: TRBJ1-1
CDR3aa: CASSLAGTGATEAFF
CDR3nt: TGTGCCAGCAGCTTGGCCGGGACAGGGGCCACTGAAGCTTTCTTT

d_gene: -
v_gene: TRBV6-1
abundance: -
j_gene: TRBJ2-6
CDR3aa: CASSYQGSGANVLTF
CDR3nt: TGTGCCAGCAGCTACCAGGGGTCTGGGGCCAACGTCCTGACTTTC

d_gene: -
v_gene: TRBV5-6
abundance: once
j_gene: TRBJ2-5
CDR3aa: CASSLERVGGRNIGETQYF
CDR3nt: TGTGCCAGCAGCTTGGAGAGGGTAGGGGGGCGCAATATTGGGGAGACCCAGTACTTC

d_gene: TRBD1
v_gene: TRBV5-6
abundance: -
j_gene: TRBJ1-4
CDR3aa: CASSSGQGAKEKLFF
CDR3nt: TGTGCCAGCAGCTCAGGACAGGGGGCAAAAGAAAAACTGTTTTTT

d_gene: TRBD2
v_gene: TRBV19
abundance: -
j_gene: TRBJ2-7
CDR3aa: CASSILAESYEQYF
CDR3nt: TGTGCCAGTAGTATACTAGCGGAGTCCTACGAGCAGTACTTC

d_gene: -
v_gene: TRBV5-1
abundance: -
j_gene: TRBJ2-7
CDR3aa: CASSGGTQRSYEQYF
CDR3nt: TGCGCCAGCAGTGGGGGGACTCAAAGGTCCTACGAGCAGTACTTC

d_gene: TRBD1
v_gene: TRBV18
abundance: -
j_gene: TRBJ1-5
CDR3aa: CASSPRGQTYSNQPQHF
CDR3nt: TGTGCCAGCTCACCAAGGGGACAGACTTATAGCAATCAGCCCCAGCATTTT

d_gene: TRBD1
v_gene: TRBV30
abundance: -
j_gene: TRBJ2-1
CDR3aa: CAWSPGTEKFF
CDR3nt: TGTGCCTGGAGCCCCGGGACAGAGAAGTTCTTC

d_gene: -
v_gene: TRBV4-1
abundance: -
j_gene: TRBJ2-6
CDR3aa: CASSQVAGAGANVLTF
CDR3nt: TGCGCCAGCAGCCAAGTGGCCGGAGCTGGGGCCAACGTCCTGACTTTC

d_gene: TRBD1
v_gene: TRBV2
abundance: -
j_gene: TRBJ2-7
CDR3aa: CASSYRDRGYEQYF
CDR3nt: TGTGCCAGCAGCTACCGGGACAGGGGTTACGAGCAGTACTTC

d_gene: -
v_gene: TRBV27
abundance: few
j_gene: TRBJ1-2
CDR3aa: CASSPLSGTLVYTF
CDR3nt: TGTGCCAGCAGTCCCCTCTCCGGGACGCTTGTCTACACCTTC

d_gene: -
v_gene: TRBV5-1
abundance: -
j_gene: TRBJ2-3
CDR3aa: CASRPALLGPDTQYF
CDR3nt: TGCGCCAGCAGACCAGCTCTTCTAGGGCCAGATACGCAGTATTTT

d_gene: TRBD2
v_gene: TRBV27
abundance: -
j_gene: TRBJ2-7
CDR3aa: CASTGLAGDYFRGQYF
CDR3nt: TGTGCCAGCACCGGACTAGCGGGAGATTATTTTCGCGGGCAGTACTTC